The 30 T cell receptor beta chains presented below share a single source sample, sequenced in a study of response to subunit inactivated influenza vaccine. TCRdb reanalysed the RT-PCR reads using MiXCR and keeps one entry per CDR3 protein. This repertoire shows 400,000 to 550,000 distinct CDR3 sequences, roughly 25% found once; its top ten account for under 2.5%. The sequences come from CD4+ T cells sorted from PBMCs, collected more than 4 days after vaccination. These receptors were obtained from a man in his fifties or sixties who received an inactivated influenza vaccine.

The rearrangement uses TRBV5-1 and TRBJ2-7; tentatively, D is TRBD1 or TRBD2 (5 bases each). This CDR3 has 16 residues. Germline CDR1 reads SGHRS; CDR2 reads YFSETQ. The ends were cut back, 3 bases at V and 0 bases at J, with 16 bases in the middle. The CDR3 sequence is CASSYSPEGTSYEQYF. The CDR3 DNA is TGCGCCAGCAGCTATAGCCCCGAGGGGACCTCCTACGAGCAGTACTTC.

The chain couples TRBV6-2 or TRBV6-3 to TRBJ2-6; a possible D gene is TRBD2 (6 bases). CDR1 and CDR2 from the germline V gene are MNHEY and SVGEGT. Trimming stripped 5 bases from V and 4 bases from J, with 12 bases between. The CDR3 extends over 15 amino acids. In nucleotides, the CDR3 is TGTGCCAGCAGTACCTCGGGGGAAGGGGCCAACGTCCTGACTTTC. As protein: CASSTSGEGANVLTF.

The CDR3 region has the DNA TGTGCCAGCAGTCACCGTTCTGGGGCCAACGTCCTGACTTTC. Translated, it gives CASSHRSGANVLTF. The chain has TRBV28 and TRBJ2-6, with D unresolved. Germline V gene lookup returns CDR1 MDHEN and CDR2 SYDVKM. V was pared by 5 bases and J by 1 base, with 6 bases between. The CDR3 has 14 residues.

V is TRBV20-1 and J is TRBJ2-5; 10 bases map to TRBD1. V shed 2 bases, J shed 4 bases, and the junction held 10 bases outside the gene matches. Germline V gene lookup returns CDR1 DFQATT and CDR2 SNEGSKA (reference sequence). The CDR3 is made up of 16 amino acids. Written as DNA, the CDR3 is TGCAGTGCTAGACAAAACGCGTGGGACAGGGGAGAGACCCAGTACTTC. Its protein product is CSARQNAWDRGETQYF.

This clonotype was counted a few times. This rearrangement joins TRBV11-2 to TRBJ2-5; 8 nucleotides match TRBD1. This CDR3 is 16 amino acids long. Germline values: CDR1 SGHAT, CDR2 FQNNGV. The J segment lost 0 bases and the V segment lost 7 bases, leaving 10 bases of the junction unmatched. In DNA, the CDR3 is TGTGCCAGCAACGATTGGGACAGGAGGTACCAAGAGACCCAGTACTTC. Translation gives CASNDWDRRYQETQYF.

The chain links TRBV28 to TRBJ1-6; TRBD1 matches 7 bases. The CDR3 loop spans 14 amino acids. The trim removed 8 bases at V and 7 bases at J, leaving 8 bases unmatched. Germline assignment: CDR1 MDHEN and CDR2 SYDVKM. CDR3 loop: CASHTTGLNSPLHF. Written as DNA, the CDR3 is TGTGCCAGCCACACGACAGGGCTCAATTCACCCCTCCACTTT.

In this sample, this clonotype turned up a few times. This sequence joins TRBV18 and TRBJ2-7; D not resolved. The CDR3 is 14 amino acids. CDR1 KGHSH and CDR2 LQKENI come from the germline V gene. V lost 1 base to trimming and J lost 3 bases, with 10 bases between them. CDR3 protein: CASSPQEGRYEQYF. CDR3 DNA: TGTGCCAGCTCACCACAGGAAGGCCGCTACGAGCAGTACTTC. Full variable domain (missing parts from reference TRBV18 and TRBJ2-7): NAGVMQNPRHLVRRRGQEARLRCSPMKGHSHVYWYRQLPEEGLKFMVYLQKENIIDESGMPKERFSAEFPKEGPSILRIQQVVRGDSAAYFCASSPQEGRYEQYFGPGTRLTVT.

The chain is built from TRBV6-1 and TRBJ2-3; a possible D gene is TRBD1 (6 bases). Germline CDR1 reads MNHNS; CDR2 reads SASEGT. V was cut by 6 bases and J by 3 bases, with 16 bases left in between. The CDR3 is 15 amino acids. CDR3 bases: TGTGCCAGCAGCAGAACAGGGATTCGAACAGATACGCAGTATTTT. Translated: CASSRTGIRTDTQYF.

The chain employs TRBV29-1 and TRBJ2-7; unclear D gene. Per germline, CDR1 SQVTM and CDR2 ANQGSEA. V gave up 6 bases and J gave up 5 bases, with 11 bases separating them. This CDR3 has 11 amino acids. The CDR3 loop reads CSVGPYDEQYF. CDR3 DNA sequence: TGCAGCGTCGGTCCATATGACGAGCAGTACTTC.

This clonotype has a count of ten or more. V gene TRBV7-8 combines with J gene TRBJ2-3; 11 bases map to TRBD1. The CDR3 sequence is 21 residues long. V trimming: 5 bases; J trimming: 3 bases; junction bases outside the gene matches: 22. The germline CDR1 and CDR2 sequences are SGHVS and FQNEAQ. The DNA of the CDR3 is TGTGCCAGCAGCCCGACCCCGGGACAGGGGGATGGTTCGTATAGAACAGATACGCAGTATTTT. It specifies CASSPTPGQGDGSYRTDTQYF.

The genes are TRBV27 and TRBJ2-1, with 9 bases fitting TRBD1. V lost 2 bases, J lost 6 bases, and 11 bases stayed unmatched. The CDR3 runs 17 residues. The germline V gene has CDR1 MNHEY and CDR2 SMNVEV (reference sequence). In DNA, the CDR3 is TGTGCCAGCAGTTTAAGGTCTGTAGGACAGGGGTCCAATGAGCAGTTCTTC. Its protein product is CASSLRSVGQGSNEQFF.

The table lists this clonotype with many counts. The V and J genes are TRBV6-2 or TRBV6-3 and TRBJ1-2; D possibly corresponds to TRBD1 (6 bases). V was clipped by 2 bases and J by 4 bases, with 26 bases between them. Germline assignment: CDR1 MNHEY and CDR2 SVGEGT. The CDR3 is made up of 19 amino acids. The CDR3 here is CASSYMGALGKPPAYGYTF. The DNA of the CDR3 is TGTGCCAGCAGTTACATGGGGGCGCTCGGGAAACCGCCGGCCTATGGCTACACCTTC.

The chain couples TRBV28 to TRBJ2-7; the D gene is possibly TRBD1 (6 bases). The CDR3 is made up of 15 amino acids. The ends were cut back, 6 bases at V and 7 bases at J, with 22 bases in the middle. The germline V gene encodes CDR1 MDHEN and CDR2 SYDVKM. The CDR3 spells CASRDLQGLGGEQYF. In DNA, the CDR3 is TGTGCCAGCAGGGACCTACAGGGCCTCGGAGGTGAGCAGTACTTC.

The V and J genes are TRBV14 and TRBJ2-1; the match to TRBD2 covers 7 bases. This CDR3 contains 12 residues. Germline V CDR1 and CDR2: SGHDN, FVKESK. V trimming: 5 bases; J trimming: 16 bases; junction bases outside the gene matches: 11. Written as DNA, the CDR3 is TGTGCCAGCAGCTCCCGGACTAGATCAGATTTCTTC. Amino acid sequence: CASSSRTRSDFF.

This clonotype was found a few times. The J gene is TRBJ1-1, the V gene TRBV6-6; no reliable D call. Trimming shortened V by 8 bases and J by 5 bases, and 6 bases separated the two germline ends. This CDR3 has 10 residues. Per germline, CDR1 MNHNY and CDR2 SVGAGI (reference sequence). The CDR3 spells CASRYTEAFF. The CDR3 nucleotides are TGTGCCAGCCGCTATACTGAAGCTTTCTTT.

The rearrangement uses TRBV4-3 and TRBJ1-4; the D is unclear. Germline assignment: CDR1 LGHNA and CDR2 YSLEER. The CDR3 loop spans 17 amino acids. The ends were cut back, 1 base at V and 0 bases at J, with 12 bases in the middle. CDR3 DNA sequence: TGCGCCAGCAGCCAAGGTTTCGGGAGGGCAACTAATGAAAAACTGTTTTTT. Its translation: CASSQGFGRATNEKLFF.

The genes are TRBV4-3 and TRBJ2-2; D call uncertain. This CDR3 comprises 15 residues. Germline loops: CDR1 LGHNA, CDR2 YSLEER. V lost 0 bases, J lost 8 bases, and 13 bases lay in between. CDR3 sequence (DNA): TGCGCCAGCAGCCAAGATCGGATTTGGAGTGGGGAGCTGTTTTTT. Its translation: CASSQDRIWSGELFF.

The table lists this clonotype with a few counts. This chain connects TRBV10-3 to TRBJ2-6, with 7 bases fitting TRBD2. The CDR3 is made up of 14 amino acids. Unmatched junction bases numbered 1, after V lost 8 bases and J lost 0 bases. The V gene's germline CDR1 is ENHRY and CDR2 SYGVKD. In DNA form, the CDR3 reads TGTGCCATCGGGAGGGACTCTGGGGCCAACGTCCTGACTTTC. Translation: CAIGRDSGANVLTF.

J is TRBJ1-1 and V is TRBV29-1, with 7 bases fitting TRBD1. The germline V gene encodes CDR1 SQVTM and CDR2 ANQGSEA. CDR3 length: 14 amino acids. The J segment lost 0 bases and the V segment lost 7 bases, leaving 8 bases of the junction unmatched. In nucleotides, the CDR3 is TGCAGCGGCCGATCGGACAGGATGAACACTGAAGCTTTCTTT. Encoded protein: CSGRSDRMNTEAFF.

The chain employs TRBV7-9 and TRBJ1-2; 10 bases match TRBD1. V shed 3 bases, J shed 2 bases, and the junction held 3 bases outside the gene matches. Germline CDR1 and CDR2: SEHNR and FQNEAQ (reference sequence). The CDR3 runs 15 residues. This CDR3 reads CASSFMDRGNYGYTF. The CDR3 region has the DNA TGTGCCAGCAGCTTCATGGACAGGGGGAACTATGGCTACACCTTC.

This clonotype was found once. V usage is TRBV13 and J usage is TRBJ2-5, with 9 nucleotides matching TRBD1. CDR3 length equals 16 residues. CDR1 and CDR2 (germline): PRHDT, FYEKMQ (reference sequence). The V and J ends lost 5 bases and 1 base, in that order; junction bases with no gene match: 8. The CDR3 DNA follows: TGTGCCAGCAGCGGCGACAGGGGGTTGCGCCAAGAGACCCAGTACTTC. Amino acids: CASSGDRGLRQETQYF.

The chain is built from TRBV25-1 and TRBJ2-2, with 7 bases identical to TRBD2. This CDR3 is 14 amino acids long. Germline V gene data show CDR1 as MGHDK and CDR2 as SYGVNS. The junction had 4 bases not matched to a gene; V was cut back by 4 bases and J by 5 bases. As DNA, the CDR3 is TGTGCCAGCAGTGCCTGGGGGGGGACCGGGGAGCTGTTTTTT. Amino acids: CASSAWGGTGELFF.

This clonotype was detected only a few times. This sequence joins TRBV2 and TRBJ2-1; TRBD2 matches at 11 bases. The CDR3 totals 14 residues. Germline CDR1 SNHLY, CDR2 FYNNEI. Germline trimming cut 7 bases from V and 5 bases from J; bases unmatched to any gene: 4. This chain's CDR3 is CASKIAGGNNEQFF. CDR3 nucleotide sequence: TGTGCCAGCAAAATAGCGGGAGGGAACAATGAGCAGTTCTTC.

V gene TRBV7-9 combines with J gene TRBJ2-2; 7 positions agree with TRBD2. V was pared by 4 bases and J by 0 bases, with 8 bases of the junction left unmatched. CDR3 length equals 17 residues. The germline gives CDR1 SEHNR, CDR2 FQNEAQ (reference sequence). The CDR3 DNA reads TGTGCCAGCAGCTCCCCCCTGGGGGGGGCGAACACCGGGGAGCTGTTTTTT. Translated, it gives CASSSPLGGANTGELFF. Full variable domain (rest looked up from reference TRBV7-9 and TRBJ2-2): DTGVSQNPRHKITKRGQNVTFRCDPISEHNRLYWYRQTLGQGPEFLTYFQNEAQLEKSRLLSDRFSAERPKGSFSTLEIQRTEQGDSAMYLCASSSPLGGANTGELFFGEGSRLTVL.

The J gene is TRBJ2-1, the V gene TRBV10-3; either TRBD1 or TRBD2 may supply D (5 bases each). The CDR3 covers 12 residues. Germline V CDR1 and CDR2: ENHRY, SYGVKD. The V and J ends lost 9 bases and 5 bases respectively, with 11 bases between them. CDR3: CAITGTNNEQFF. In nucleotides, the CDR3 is TGTGCCATAACCGGGACGAACAATGAGCAGTTCTTC.

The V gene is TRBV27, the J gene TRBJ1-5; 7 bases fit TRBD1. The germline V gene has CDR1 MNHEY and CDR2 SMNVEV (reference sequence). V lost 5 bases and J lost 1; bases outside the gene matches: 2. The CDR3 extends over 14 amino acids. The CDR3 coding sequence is TGTGCCAGCAGTGGGGACAGAAGCAATCAGCCCCAGCATTTT. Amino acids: CASSGDRSNQPQHF.

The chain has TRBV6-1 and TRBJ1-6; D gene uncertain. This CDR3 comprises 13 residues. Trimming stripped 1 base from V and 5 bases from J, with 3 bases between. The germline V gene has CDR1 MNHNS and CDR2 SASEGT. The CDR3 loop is CASSEVNNSPLHF. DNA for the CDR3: TGTGCCAGCAGTGAAGTCAATAATTCACCCCTCCACTTT.

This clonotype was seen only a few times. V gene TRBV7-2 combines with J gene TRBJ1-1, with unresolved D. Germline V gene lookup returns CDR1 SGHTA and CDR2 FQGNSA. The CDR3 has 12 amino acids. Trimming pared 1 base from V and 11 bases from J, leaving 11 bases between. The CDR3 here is CASSLEQLNAFF. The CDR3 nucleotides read TGTGCCAGCAGCTTAGAACAGTTGAATGCTTTCTTT.

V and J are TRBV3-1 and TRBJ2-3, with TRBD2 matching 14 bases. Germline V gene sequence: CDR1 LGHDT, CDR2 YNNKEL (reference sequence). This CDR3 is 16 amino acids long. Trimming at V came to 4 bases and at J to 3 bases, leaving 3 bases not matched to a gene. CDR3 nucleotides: TGTGCCAGCAGCCTGACTAGCGGGAGGGTTACAGATACGCAGTATTTT. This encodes CASSLTSGRVTDTQYF.

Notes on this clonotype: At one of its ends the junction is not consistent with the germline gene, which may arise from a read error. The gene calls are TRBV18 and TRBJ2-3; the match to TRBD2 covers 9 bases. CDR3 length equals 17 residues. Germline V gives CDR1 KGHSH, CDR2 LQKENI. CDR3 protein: CANSPPMTSGITDTQYF. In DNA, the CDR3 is TGTGCCAACTCACCACCCATGACTAGCGGTATCACAGATACGCAGTATTTT.